This section outlines one TCR beta chain sequence together with its context. RNA was extracted with the RNeasy kit, and a quantity of about 0.45 to 1 ug was reverse transcribed using random hexamers. MiXCR, run by TCRdb on the immunoSEQ multiplex PCR reads, gives a single entry per CDR3 protein. The sample lists under 200,000 distinct CDR3 sequences; about 93% were seen once. Per germline, CDR1 DFQATT and CDR2 SNEGSKA (reference sequence). The CDR3 consists of 14 residues. The trim removed 0 bases at V and 6 bases at J, leaving 1 base unmatched. This sample is part of a study of CD8 T cells in Susac syndrome.

The chain uses TRBV20-1 and TRBJ2-1; 11 positions match TRBD1. The sample comprised CD4+ T cells from PBMCs. The TCR was taken from a human donor in good health. CDR3 in DNA: TGCAGTGCTAGAGAGGGGACAGGGGGCAATGAGCAGTTCTTC. Amino acids: CSAREGTGGNEQFF.